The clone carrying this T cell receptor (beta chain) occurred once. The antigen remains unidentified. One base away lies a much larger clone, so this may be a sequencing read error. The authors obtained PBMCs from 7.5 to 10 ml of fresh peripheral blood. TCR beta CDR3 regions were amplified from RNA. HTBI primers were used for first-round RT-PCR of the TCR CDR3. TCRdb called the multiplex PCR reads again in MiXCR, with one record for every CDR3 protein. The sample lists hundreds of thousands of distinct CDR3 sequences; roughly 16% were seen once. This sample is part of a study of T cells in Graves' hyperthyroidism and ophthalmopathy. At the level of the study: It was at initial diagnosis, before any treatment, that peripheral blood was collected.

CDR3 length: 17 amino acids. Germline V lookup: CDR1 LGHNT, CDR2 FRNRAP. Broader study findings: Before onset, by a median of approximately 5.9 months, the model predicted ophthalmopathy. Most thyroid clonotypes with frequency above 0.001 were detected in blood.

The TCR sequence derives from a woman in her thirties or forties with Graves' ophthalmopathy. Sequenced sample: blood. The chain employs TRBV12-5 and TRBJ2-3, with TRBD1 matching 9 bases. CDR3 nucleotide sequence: TGTACTAGTGGTTTGGACAGGAGACAGGGGGGCACAGATACGCAGTATTTT. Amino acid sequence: CTSGLDRRQGGTDTQYF.